This is a list of T cell receptor beta chains from one sample in a study of T cells expressing NK-cell markers. TCRdb derives one entry per CDR3 protein from the 5' RACE reads, leaving out DNA. Here the sample table reports about 110,000 distinct CDR3 sequences. The material sequenced was blood T cells: a sorted CD56 or NKG2C T cell subset, CD4+ or CD8+ T cells, or bulk PBMC T cells (not recorded which). These receptors came from a woman aged 18 to 75 in good health. CDR3s include the opening cysteine and the closing phenylalanine or tryptophan. The order of the fields is CDR3 protein, V gene, J gene.

cdr3_aa: CASSFETAQETQYF
v_call: TRBV7-9
j_call: TRBJ2-5

cdr3_aa: CASSLGQIAPYNEQFF
v_call: TRBV7-2
j_call: TRBJ2-1

cdr3_aa: CASSQGLAGGEQFF
v_call: TRBV7-3
j_call: TRBJ2-1

cdr3_aa: CAISVGHGGSTDTQYF
v_call: TRBV10-3
j_call: TRBJ2-3

cdr3_aa: CASSLPGLSGGYEQFF
v_call: TRBV12-3/TRBV12-4
j_call: TRBJ2-1

cdr3_aa: CASSLGQGHPNYGYTF
v_call: TRBV5-1
j_call: TRBJ1-2

cdr3_aa: CASSVMSGAGYTF
v_call: TRBV9
j_call: TRBJ1-2

cdr3_aa: CASSPGQKTNEKLFF
v_call: TRBV6-1
j_call: TRBJ1-4

cdr3_aa: CASSLLAGGISSYEQYF
v_call: TRBV7-2
j_call: TRBJ2-7

cdr3_aa: CASSQDLGSGSYEQYF
v_call: TRBV4-3
j_call: TRBJ2-7

cdr3_aa: CASSLARLSSGSSYNEQFF
v_call: TRBV5-6
j_call: TRBJ2-1

cdr3_aa: CASSLLTSGDF
v_call: TRBV7-9
j_call: TRBJ2-5

cdr3_aa: CSARVGQYSNQPQHF
v_call: TRBV20-1
j_call: TRBJ1-5

cdr3_aa: CSARAGGAGYTF
v_call: TRBV20-1
j_call: TRBJ1-2

cdr3_aa: CSVEAGLGAKNIQYF
v_call: TRBV29-1
j_call: TRBJ2-4

cdr3_aa: CASGFGPGPYNEQFF
v_call: TRBV12-5
j_call: TRBJ2-1

cdr3_aa: CASSWGREKLFF
v_call: TRBV7-9
j_call: TRBJ1-4

cdr3_aa: CASGGGWEQYF
v_call: TRBV12-3/TRBV12-4
j_call: TRBJ2-7

cdr3_aa: CASSGQWDLVGGNTEAFF
v_call: TRBV11-2
j_call: TRBJ1-1

cdr3_aa: CASSYSWGEANEQFF
v_call: TRBV6-5
j_call: TRBJ2-1

cdr3_aa: CASSLNFPGAPNEQFF
v_call: TRBV12-3/TRBV12-4
j_call: TRBJ2-1

cdr3_aa: CASFRREAQETQYF
v_call: TRBV6-2/TRBV6-3
j_call: TRBJ2-5

cdr3_aa: CASSPPGSNQPQHF
v_call: TRBV9
j_call: TRBJ1-5

cdr3_aa: CASRTPLTYNEQFF
v_call: TRBV21-1
j_call: TRBJ2-1

cdr3_aa: CSARSYSGDRISIANYGYTF
v_call: TRBV20-1
j_call: TRBJ1-2

cdr3_aa: CASSWGDPSSNQPQHF
v_call: TRBV12-3/TRBV12-4
j_call: TRBJ1-5

cdr3_aa: CSVGEKTSQETQYF
v_call: TRBV29-1
j_call: TRBJ2-5

cdr3_aa: CANRDTAQETQYF
v_call: TRBV2
j_call: TRBJ2-5

cdr3_aa: CASSLEGRGIYNEQFF
v_call: TRBV12-3/TRBV12-4
j_call: TRBJ2-1

cdr3_aa: CASSLPGTYEQYF
v_call: TRBV2
j_call: TRBJ2-7

cdr3_aa: CASSARMQETQYF
v_call: TRBV4-3
j_call: TRBJ2-5

cdr3_aa: CASRGDSDYKGNEQFF
v_call: TRBV9
j_call: TRBJ2-1

cdr3_aa: CATSDLGIQYF
v_call: TRBV24-1
j_call: TRBJ2-4

cdr3_aa: CASSPEQGNTGNTIYF
v_call: TRBV18
j_call: TRBJ1-3